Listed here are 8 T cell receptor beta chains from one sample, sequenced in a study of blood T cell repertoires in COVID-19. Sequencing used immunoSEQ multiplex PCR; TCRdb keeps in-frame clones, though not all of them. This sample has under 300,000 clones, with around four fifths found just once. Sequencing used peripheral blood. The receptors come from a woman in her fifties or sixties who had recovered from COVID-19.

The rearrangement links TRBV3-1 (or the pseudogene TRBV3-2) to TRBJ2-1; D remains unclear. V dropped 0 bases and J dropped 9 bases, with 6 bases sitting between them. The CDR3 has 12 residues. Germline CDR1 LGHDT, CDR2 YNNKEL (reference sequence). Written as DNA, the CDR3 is TGTGCCAGCAGCCAAGATCATGTTGAGCAGTTCTTC. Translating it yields CASSQDHVEQFF.

CDR3 residues: CSGTDNEQFF. Here the CDR3 DNA reads TGCAGCGGGACAGACAATGAGCAGTTCTTC. This rearrangement joins TRBV29-1 to TRBJ2-1, with TRBD1 as a possible D gene (6 bases). CDR1 and CDR2 from the germline V gene are SQVTM and ANQGSEA. This CDR3 has 10 amino acids. V dropped 7 bases and J dropped 5 bases, with 6 bases sitting between them.

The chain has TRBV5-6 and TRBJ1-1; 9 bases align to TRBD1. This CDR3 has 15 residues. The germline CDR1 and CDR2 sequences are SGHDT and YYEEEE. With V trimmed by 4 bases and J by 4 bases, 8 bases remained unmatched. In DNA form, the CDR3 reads TGTGCCAGCAGCCTACCGGGACAGGGATTCACTGAAGCTTTCTTT. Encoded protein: CASSLPGQGFTEAFF.

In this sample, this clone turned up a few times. The CDR3 loop reads CASIRTSTDTQYF. DNA for the CDR3: TGTGCCAGCATTAGGACAAGCACAGATACGCAGTATTTT. The rearrangement joins TRBV6-5 to TRBJ2-3, with D possibly matching TRBD1 (5 bases). Germline V lookup: CDR1 MNHEY, CDR2 SVGAGI. V lost 7 bases and J lost 0, with 8 bases in between. This CDR3 has 13 residues.

The CDR3 loop is CASSLGGISYNEQFF. The CDR3 nucleotides read TGTGCCAGCAGCTTAGGGGGCATCTCCTACAATGAGCAGTTCTTC. The gene calls are TRBV11-2 and TRBJ2-1; tentatively, D is TRBD1 (5 bases). Germline CDR1 reads SGHAT; CDR2 reads FQNNGV. V lost 1 base to trimming and J lost 0 bases, with 7 bases between them. The CDR3 is made up of 15 amino acids.

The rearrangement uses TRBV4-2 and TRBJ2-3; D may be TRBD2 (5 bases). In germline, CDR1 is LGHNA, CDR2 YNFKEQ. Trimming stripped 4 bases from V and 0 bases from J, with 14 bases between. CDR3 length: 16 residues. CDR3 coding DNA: TGTGCCAGCAGCCCGGACTCTCGTCGGAGCACAGATACGCAGTATTTT. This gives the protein CASSPDSRRSTDTQYF.

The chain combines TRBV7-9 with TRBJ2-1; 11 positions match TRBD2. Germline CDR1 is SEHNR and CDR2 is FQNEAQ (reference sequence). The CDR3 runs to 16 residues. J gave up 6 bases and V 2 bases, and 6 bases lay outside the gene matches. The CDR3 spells CASSLPGTSGLNEQFF. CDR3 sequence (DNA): TGTGCCAGCAGCTTACCCGGGACTAGCGGACTCAATGAGCAGTTCTTC.

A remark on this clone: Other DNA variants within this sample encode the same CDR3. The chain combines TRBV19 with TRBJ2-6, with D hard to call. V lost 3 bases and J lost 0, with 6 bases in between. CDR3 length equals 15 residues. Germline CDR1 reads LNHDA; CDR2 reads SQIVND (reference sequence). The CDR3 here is CASSIVSSGANVLTF. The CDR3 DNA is TGTGCCAGTAGTATTGTGAGCTCTGGGGCCAACGTCCTGACTTTC.